The rows below give T cell receptor beta chains drawn from one sample of a study of blood T cell repertoires in COVID-19. Produced via immunoSEQ multiplex PCR; TCRdb's table is partial and in-frame only. The sample holds about 58,000 clones, approximately 85% seen once. The sample was peripheral blood. Source of these receptors: a human donor in a cohort sampled during active COVID-19. Each CDR3 is given with its conserved first and last residue. Clone size is stated in some rows and not others, as once, few, many or a class when expanded.

abundance	v_gene	CDR3aa
-	TRBV4-2	CASSQGGQGLNQPQHF
-	TRBV5-4	CASSLVGRTETQYF
-	TRBV2	CASSLGAGFAQPQHF
few	TRBV19	CASTPKDLVSNQPQHF
-	TRBV6-5	CASRPGTTQSYEQYF
-	TRBV11-1	CASRKGQLGADTQYF
-	TRBV14	CASSQVTGDVGGAEAFF
-	TRBV7-2	CASSFKGASTDTQYF
-	TRBV7-9	CASSPEGVNGYTF
-	TRBV4-2	CASSQGFPSINYGYTF
few	TRBV12-3/TRBV12-4	CASSPDRNSPLHF
-	TRBV3-1/TRBV3-2	CASSHRQGAQLGEKLFF
-	TRBV5-1	CASSETSSQPQHF
-	TRBV19	CASSTGTNTGELFF
-	TRBV5-6	CASSSGQGAAGTGELFF
-	TRBV6-5	CASRPLRAQADTQYF
-	TRBV7-9	CASSRMVTNSYEQYF
-	TRBV5-1	CASSPDQASGTQYF
-	TRBV12-3/TRBV12-4	CASSKQGGPFF
once	TRBV5-1	CASSLEGTGVHEQYF
-	TRBV14	CASSFDRGNTIYF
-	TRBV9	CASSVEQGAGGYTF
-	TRBV9	CASSVELAGYTGELFF
many	TRBV27	CASSLFGGRNANTGELFF
-	TRBV11-2	CASSLGYSSYEQYF
-	TRBV30	CAWSRGGTGELFF
-	TRBV11-3	CASSIADSYNEQFF
-	TRBV7-2	CASSLQKLRDRGSYGYTF
-	TRBV7-9	CASSSLRAAANTGELFF
-	TRBV7-8	CASSLAGTGFGTIYF
-	TRBV30	CAWSQGWSSGSSTDTQYF
few	TRBV5-4	CASSLDSDRGWTAFGYTF
-	TRBV3-1/TRBV3-2	CASSQGGGQPQHF
-	TRBV12-1	CASRFWTGKGGETQYF
-	TRBV10-3	CAISALAGVRGELFF
-	TRBV2	CASSSGTGWAFF
-	TRBV7-6	CASSLGSPGLAPSTDTQYF
-	TRBV5-1	CASSLSGRGAGELFF
-	TRBV5-4	CASSSTGEYEQYF
-	TRBV6-2/TRBV6-3	CASSYSMWDRVIAISTDTQYF
-	TRBV2	CASSQTSYEQYF
-	TRBV5-6	CASSLDMGGSGNTIYF
-	TRBV2	CASERESNEQFF
once	TRBV9	CASSSRGGPTNYGYTF
-	TRBV29-1	CSVEASRTGRQYF
-	TRBV3-1/TRBV3-2	CASSQDRASGSTDTQYF
-	TRBV11-2	CASSLAGGLEQYF
-	TRBV29-1	CSVAGKGYRNNEQFF
-	TRBV5-4	CASSLGGGLVNQPQHF
few	TRBV30	CAWSGYGEGYGYTF
-	TRBV30	CAWSRGGGNAQPQHF
-	TRBV6-5	CASSWREGRDTQYF
-	TRBV10-3	CATRTSGEDTQYF
once	TRBV7-2	CASSFGGGANEQFF
once	TRBV2	CASSEGSTGTDTQYF
-	TRBV29-1	CSVGGASGVAETQYF
few	TRBV9	CASSSGTGIPTPLHF
-	TRBV9	CASSTSGISQEKLFF
-	TRBV6-5	CASRSTTDTQYF
-	TRBV5-1	CASSFPETGNEQFF